This T cell receptor (beta chain) derives from a study of blood T cell repertoires in COVID-19. The wider study: PBMCs, B-cell-depleted T cells, or T cells were the source of the cDNA or gDNA that made up the material.

As originally analysed: Nucleated cell number was recorded as an estimate derived from reference gene primer amplification. Generated by immunoSEQ multiplex PCR, the TCRdb table keeps only in-frame clones and is missing some. The V and J calls and the clone size are those of that table, but D and trimming were determined from the DNA. The table has approximately 350,000 clones, roughly four fifths seen once. Germline CDR1 reads SGHAT; CDR2 reads FQDESV (reference sequence). The CDR3 has 15 amino acids. Trimming stripped 0 bases from V and 5 bases from J, with 14 bases between. Participants were aged roughly 18 to 90 years from about two dozen US areas. Recovered status in Cohort 3 required two negative PCRs, clearance, or symptom resolution.

Sequencing input: PBMCs or T cells enriched from blood (not recorded which). V and J are TRBV11-1 and TRBJ2-7; D remains ambiguous. The receptor was derived from a woman aged 50 to 60 who had recovered from COVID-19. The CDR3: CASSLAPNRDNEQYF. In DNA form, the CDR3 reads TGTGCCAGCAGCTTAGCCCCCAACCGCGACAACGAGCAGTACTTC.